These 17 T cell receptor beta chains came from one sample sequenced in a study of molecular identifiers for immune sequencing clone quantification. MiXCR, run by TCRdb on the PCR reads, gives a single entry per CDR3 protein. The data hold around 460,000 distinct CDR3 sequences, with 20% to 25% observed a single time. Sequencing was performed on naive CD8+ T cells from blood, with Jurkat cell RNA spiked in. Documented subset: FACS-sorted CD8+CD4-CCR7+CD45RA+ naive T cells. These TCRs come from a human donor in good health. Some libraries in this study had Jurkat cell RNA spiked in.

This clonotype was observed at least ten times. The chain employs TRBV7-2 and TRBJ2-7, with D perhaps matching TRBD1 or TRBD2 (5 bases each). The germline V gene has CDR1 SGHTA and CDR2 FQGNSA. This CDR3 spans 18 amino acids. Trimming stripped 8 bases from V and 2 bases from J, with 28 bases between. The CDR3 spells CASRSGLGESQGPYEQYF. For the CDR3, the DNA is TGTGCCAGCCGGTCCGGGTTGGGGGAGTCGCAGGGCCCCTACGAGCAGTACTTC.

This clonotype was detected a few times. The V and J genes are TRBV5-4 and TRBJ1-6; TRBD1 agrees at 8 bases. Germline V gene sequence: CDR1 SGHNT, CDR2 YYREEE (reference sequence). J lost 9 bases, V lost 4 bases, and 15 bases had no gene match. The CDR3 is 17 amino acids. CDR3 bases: TGTGCCAGCAGCCACCACCAAGGACAGGGTATCGGTTCACCCCTCCACTTT. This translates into CASSHHQGQGIGSPLHF.

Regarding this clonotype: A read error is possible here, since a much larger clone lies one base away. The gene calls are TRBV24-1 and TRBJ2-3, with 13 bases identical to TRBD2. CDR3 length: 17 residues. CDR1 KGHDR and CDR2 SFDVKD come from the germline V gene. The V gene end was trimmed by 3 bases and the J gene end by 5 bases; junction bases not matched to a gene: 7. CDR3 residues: CATSDPTSGRVRDTQYF. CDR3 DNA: TGTGCCACCAGTGATCCAACTAGCGGGAGGGTGAGAGATACGCAGTATTTT.

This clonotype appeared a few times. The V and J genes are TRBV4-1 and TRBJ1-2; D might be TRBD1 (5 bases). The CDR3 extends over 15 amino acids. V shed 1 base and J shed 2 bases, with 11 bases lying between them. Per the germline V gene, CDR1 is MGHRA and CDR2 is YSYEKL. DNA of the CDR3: TGCGCCAGCAGCCAAGGTCCGGGGGAGAACTATGGCTACACCTTC. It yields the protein CASSQGPGENYGYTF.

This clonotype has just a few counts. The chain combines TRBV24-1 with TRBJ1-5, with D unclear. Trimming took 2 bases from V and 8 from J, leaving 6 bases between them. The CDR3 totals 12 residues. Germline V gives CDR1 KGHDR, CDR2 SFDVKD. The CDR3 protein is CATSDSVEPQHF. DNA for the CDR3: TGTGCCACCAGTGATTCGGTGGAGCCCCAGCATTTT.

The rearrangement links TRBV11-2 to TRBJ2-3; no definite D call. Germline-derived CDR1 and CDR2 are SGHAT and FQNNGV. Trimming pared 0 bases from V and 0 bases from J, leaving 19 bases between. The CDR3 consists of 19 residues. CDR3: CASSLDLAFRLASTDTQYF. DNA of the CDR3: TGTGCCAGCAGCTTAGATCTGGCCTTTAGGCTGGCTAGCACAGATACGCAGTATTTT.

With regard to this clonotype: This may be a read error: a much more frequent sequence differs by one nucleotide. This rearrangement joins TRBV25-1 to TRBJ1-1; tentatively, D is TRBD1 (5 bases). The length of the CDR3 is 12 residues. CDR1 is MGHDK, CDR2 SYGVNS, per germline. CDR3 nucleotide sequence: TGTTCCAGCAGTGCGGGGGACACTGAAGCTTTCTTT. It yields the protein CSSSAGDTEAFF.

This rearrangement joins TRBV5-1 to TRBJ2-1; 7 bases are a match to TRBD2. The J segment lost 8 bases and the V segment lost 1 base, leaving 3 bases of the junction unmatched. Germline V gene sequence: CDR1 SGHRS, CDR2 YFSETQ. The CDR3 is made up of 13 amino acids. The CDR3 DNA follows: TGCGCCAGCAGCTTGTGGCTAGCGGATGAGCAGTTCTTC. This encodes CASSLWLADEQFF.

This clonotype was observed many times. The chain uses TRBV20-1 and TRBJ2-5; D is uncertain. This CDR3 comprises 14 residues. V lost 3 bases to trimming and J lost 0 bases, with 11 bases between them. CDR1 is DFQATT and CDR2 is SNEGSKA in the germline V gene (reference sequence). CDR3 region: CSASDLLYQETQYF. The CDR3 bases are TGCAGTGCTAGTGATCTGTTGTACCAAGAGACCCAGTACTTC.

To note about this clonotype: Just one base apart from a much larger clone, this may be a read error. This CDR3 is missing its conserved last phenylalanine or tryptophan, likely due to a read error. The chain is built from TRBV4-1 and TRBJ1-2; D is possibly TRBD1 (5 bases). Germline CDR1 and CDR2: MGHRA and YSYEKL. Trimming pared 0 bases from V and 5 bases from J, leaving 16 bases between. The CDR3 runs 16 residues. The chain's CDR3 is CASSQDAQGGSYGYTL. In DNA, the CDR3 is TGCGCCAGCAGCCAAGACGCCCAGGGAGGGTCGTATGGCTACACCCTC.

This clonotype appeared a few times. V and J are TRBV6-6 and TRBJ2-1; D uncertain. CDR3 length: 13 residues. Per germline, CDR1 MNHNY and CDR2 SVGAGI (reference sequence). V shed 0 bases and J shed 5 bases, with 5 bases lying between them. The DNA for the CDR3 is TGTGCCAGCAGTTACTCGATCAACAATGAGCAGTTCTTC. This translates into CASSYSINNEQFF.

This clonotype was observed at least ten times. The CDR3 sequence: CASSSGLDSPYEQYF. The DNA for the CDR3 is TGTGCCAGCAGCTCCGGCCTGGACAGTCCCTACGAGCAGTACTTC. V and J are TRBV5-4 and TRBJ2-7; weak D call: TRBD1 (6 bases). Trimming left V 3 bases short and J 2 bases short, with 15 bases between. CDR1 SGHNT and CDR2 YYREEE come from the germline V gene (reference sequence). CDR3 length: 15 residues.

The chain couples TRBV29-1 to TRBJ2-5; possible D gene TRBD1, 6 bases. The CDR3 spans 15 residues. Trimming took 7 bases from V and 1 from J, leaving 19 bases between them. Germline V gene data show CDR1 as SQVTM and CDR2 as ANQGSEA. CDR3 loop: CSGLISGTLQETQYF. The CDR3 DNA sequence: TGCAGCGGACTAATTTCCGGGACACTCCAAGAGACCCAGTACTTC. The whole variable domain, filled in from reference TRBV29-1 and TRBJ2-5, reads SAVISQKPSRDICQRGTSLTIQCQVDSQVTMMFWYRQQPGQSLTLIATANQGSEATYESGFVIDKFPISRPNLTFSTLTVSNMSPEDSSIYLCSGLISGTLQETQYFGPGTRLLVL.

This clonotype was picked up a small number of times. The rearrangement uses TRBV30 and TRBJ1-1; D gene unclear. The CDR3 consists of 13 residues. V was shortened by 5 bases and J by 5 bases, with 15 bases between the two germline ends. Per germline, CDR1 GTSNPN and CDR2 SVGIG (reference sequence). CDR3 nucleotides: TGTGCCTGGGATCAGATTGCGGGGACTGAAGCTTTCTTT. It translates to CAWDQIAGTEAFF.

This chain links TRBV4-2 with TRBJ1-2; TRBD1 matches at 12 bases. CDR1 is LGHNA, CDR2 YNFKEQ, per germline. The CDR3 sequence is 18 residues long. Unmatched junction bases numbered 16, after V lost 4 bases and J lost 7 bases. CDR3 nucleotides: TGTGCCAGCAGCCGCACACAGGGAGGGGGACAGGGGGCGTTTGGCTACACCTTC. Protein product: CASSRTQGGGQGAFGYTF.

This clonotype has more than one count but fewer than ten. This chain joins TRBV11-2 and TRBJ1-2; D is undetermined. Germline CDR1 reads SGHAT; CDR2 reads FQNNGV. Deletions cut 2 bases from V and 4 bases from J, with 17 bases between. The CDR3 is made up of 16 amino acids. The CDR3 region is CASSLRRGLDVYGYTF. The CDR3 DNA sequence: TGTGCCAGCAGCTTACGTAGAGGACTGGACGTCTATGGCTACACCTTC.

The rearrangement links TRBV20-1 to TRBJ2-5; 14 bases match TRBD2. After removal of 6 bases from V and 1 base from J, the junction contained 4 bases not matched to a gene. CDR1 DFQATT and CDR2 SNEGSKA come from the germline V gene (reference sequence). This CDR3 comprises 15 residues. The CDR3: CSARGLAGVQETQYF. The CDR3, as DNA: TGCAGTGCAAGGGGACTAGCGGGGGTCCAAGAGACCCAGTACTTC.